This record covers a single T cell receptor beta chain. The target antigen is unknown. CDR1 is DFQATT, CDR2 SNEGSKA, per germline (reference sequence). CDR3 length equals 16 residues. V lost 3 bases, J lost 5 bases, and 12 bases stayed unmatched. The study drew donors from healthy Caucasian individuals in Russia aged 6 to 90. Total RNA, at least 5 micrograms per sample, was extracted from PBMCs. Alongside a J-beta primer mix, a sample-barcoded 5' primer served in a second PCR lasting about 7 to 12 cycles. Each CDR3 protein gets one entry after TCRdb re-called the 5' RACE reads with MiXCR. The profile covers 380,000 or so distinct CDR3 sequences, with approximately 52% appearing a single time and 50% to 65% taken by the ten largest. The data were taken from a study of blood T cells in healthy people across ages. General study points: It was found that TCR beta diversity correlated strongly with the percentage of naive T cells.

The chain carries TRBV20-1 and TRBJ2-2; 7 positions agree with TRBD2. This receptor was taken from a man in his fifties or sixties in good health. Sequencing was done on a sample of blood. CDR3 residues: CSASPFRGSGTGELFF. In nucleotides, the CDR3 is TGCAGTGCTAGCCCTTTTCGCGGGAGCGGTACCGGGGAGCTGTTTTTT.